The source of this TCR beta chain is a study of T cells in Graves' hyperthyroidism and ophthalmopathy. In its sample, this clonotype was seen many times. The CDR3 has 14 residues. Per the germline V gene, CDR1 is MNHNS and CDR2 is SASEGT. Between the trimmed V and J ends, which lost 5 bases and 2 bases, there was a span of 10 bases. Template material for amplifying TCR beta CDR3 regions consisted of RNA transcripts. The HTBI set primed first-round TCR CDR3 RT-PCR. TCRdb processed the multiplex PCR reads anew with MiXCR; each CDR3 protein has one entry. Of about 640,000 distinct CDR3 sequences listed, more than 20% are singletons.

Sequencing was done on a sample of blood. The receptor was isolated from a man aged 30 to 39 with Graves' ophthalmopathy. The chain employs TRBV6-1 and TRBJ1-5; D gene unclear. The CDR3 bases are TGTGCCAGCAGTCACCAGAAGGGCAATCAGCCCCAGCATTTT. Protein product: CASSHQKGNQPQHF.